This TCR beta chain was sequenced during a study of cytomegalovirus exposure and HLA in healthy donors (dated by TCRdb to about 2017). Context from the whole study: According to an earlier analysis of a few hundred of the donors, 150 million to 200 million T cells yielded roughly 110 million unique TCR beta sequences and about 300 Gb of sequence data. To predict cytomegalovirus infection status, the study brought together high-throughput TCR immunosequencing, statistical association of individual TCRs with disease status, and machine learning. A later analysis re-examined previously published TCR beta repertoires from several hundred donors and added high-resolution HLA genotyping to investigate patterns of TCR occurrence. Rather than drawing on any new phenotypic data, the later analysis identified candidate immune exposures from TCR beta sequences and the way those sequences occurred across donors. To decide whether each TCR beta V gene segment behaved as functional or pseudogenic, an earlier analysis of nearly 600 of the donors relied on high-throughput TCR beta sequencing. Of the roughly 430 genotyped donors, over 70% fell in the genetic ancestry cluster associated with self-reported Caucasian donors. Class I and class II HLA loci were covered by the typing at four-digit resolution. The study was designed to test whether signatures of past pathogen exposure could be identified by cataloging public T cell receptors. An early release covering over 500 HLA-typed donors comprised 300 to 350 gigabases of sequencing data and roughly 86 million unique TCR sequences. Typing coverage differed by locus: A, B, C, DRB1 and DQB1 were typed in about 629-640 donors, DQA1 in about 560, DPA1 in 606, and DPB1 in 400 to 490. A later genetic analysis used genome-wide SNP genotypes for about three fifths of the 666 donors, treating that subset as a discovery cohort. Roughly 5 DR-DQ haplotypes were handled as single units for association and clustering because linkage in the cohort was strong. In addition to the first cohort of roughly 700 subjects, a separate validation cohort of some 120 different subjects was used. Across 300 to 500 genotyped donors of the cohort, an average of roughly 200,000 unique TCR beta nucleotide sequences per donor were sequenced, and approximately 17% of those sequences were non-productive. Donor age, sex, ethnicity and CMV serostatus were compiled alongside the repertoire data. The study profiled the T cell repertoires of 666 subjects by immunosequencing and related them to cytomegalovirus serostatus. All discovery cohort repertoires had been generated using a single sequencing platform.

The library was made by the immunoSEQ multiplex PCR assay. For the multiplex PCR, a mixture combining 60 forward primers for TCR Vbeta segments and 13 reverse primers for TCR Jbeta segments was used. Amplification of the CDR3 region of rearranged TCR beta genes was performed with a multiplex PCR assay on genomic DNA. The Illumina HiSeq System was used to sequence the amplified TCR beta libraries as 87-base-pair reads. As for the original processing: A later analysis counted tens of millions of unique TCR beta chains across the 670 or so repertoires, and some 11 million of these chains were shared by at least two donors. Raw reads were error-corrected and collapsed into unique sequences with a nearest-neighbor algorithm that merged closely related sequences to remove PCR and sequencing errors. To assign V, D and J gene segments, CDR3 sequences were aligned to IMGT reference sequences. For a sequence to be retained, at least a six-nucleotide match to both a V gene segment and a J gene segment was required. Rearrangements were classified as productive when the CDR3 lacked stop codons and remained in frame with V and J, and all other rearrangements were classified as non-productive. CDR3 was defined by IMGT convention, running from the second conserved V-encoded cysteine to the conserved J-encoded phenylalanine. In an earlier analysis of 587 of the donors, sequences lacking an unambiguous match to a single V gene segment were excluded. In an earlier analysis of around 600 of the donors, V segments were called functional above 56.7% productive rearrangements and were called segregating when the between-donor standard deviation exceeded 5%. To diagnose cytomegalovirus status from the catalog of TCR beta chain sequences, a statistical classification framework was built. A later analysis assigned V and J genes by comparing TCR nucleotide sequences with IMGT/GENE-DB human TR gene sequences. Using the TCRdist pipeline, a later analysis assigned CDR3 sequences along with most-parsimonious VDJ recombination scenarios. In a later analysis, every TCR beta chain was defined by the combination of its CDR3 amino acid sequence and its V-gene family, and reads without a unique V-gene family were dropped. In a later analysis, around 600 highly shared, low-generation-probability nucleotide sequences were removed to address suspected cross-contamination and a sequencing artifact. In a later analysis, a clonal expansion index was calculated for each public chain from normalized within-repertoire ranks of inferred template counts. A later analysis computed generation probabilities with a VDJ recombination model fitted to out-of-frame rearrangements, and checked the results against IGoR. A later analysis scored TCR-TCR, TCR-HLA and TCR-CMV co-occurrence with hypergeometric tests, applying a repertoire-size bias correction to TCR pairs. To estimate false discovery rates, a later analysis permuted the HLA or CMV assignments 20 times. In a later analysis, co-occurring TCRs were grouped using DBSCAN, with TCRdist sequence similarity added in when clustering inside HLA-allele-positive subsets. For co-occurrence clustering, repertoires with fewer than 30,000 or more than 120,000 public chains were excluded, along with five repertoires with anomalous nucleotide sharing. TCRdb retrieved this table from immuneACCESS and kept in-frame rearrangements only. Not all clones are present; in checked studies, unresolved V genes account for under half, and no reason is known for the remainder. V, J and clone size were drawn from that table, and D and trimming were deduced from the DNA. Here the sample has about 110,000 clones; roughly 69% occur a single time. The top ten hold about 2.2% of the sample.

What the authors observed across the whole study: Some IMGT-functional V segments, including TRBV6-2 and TRBV6-3, could not be told apart with the 87-base-pair reads, so those segments were excluded. A later analysis found that TCR association rates varied across HLA loci, with DRB1 alleles showing the most associated TCRs and HLA-C alleles the fewest. In vitro tests confirmed that a few of the cytomegalovirus-associated TCR beta chains recognize cytomegalovirus antigens. Compared with the roughly 710-donor mean, donors in an Asian-associated ancestry cluster had fewer N-insertions in productive TCRs, according to a later genetic analysis. Correlated functional status among segregating V segments might be attributable to linkage disequilibrium, but an unknown experimental factor could not be ruled out. The classifier was reported to diagnose cytomegalovirus status with high specificity and sensitivity in both the original cohort and the validation cohort. The sequencing pipeline was judged likely to have produced a cluster of highly shared sequence variants as a technical artifact. Broadly in line with IMGT annotations, most TCR beta V segments showed up in productive rearrangements about 87% or about 30% of the time in an earlier analysis of around 550 of the donors. The authors suggested that the approach could potentially be generalized to other disease states and immunological phenotypes. Roughly uniform sequencing depth across donors was assumed in presence/absence analyses, although this assumption may not hold. For the cohort, immune exposure information was limited to CMV serostatus. An association between a missense DCLRE1C variant and V-gene and J-gene trimming of TCR beta chains was found in a later genetic analysis and replicated in an independent cohort. Because counts were too low, about 18 rarely observed V segments, including chromosome 9 orphons, were excluded from the earlier analysis of under 650 of the donors. In the study, 164 TCR beta chains were listed as associated with cytomegalovirus. Most TCR sequences were seen in very few donors, while some public TCRs were found in many individuals. When HLA alleles, especially DR and DQ, strongly co-occurred, TCR associations were difficult to assign to individual alleles. Several of the top co-occurrence clusters appeared to be linked to parvovirus B19, influenza, CMV and Epstein-Barr virus, according to a later analysis. This cohort had only TCR beta chains sequenced, and the lack of alpha or paired-chain data limited which features could be detected. Compared with equally common non-associated chains, HLA-associated TCR beta chains in a later analysis were more clonally expanded and had lower generation probabilities. Because HLA typing was missing for some donors at each locus, association tests included only the typed subset. A further reported finding was that TCR beta sequences accurately predicted the HLA-A and HLA-B alleles for most subjects in the first cohort. Most CMV-associated TCR beta chains appeared to be HLA-restricted in a later analysis, and the HLA associations seemed to be driven largely by CMV exposure. At a false discovery rate of 0.05, a later analysis linked under 20,000 TCR beta sequences to specific HLA alleles.

The cohort consisted of approximately 670 healthy bone marrow donors. At the time of sampling, all cohort members were nominally healthy, though unrecorded immune exposures were likely present. The donor was CMV seronegative and was included in the group of about 350 seronegative cohort members. Each donor provided a peripheral blood sample, and peripheral blood mononuclear cells were used for TCR beta sequencing. The Qiagen DNeasy Blood Extraction Kit was used to extract genomic DNA from the blood cell samples. Counted from cysteine to phenylalanine, this CDR3 has 17 amino acids. Only CDR3 DNA is held: 51 bases, read in frame from base 1. Here V drops 1 base and J drops 6 bases, and the junction holds 5 bases not matched to any gene. Sequences SGHDN (CDR1) and FVKESK (CDR2) are obtained from the germline V gene. Notes on this clone: No cognate antigen has been identified for it. It has no much larger one-base neighbor in the sample; base qualities were not kept.

The sequence is built from TRBV14 and TRBJ2-1, and 14 junction bases match TRBD2. This receptor was identified in a woman between 25 and 40 years old in good health and CMV-seronegative. The sequenced material came from PBMCs. Here is the DNA: TGTGCCAGCAGCCAAGGCGGGACTAGCGGGAGAGGCAATGAGCAGTTCTTC. This encodes CASSQGGTSGRGNEQFF. The variable domain in full, with residues beyond the CDR3 obtained from the reference TRBV14 and TRBJ2-1 genes, is EAGVTQFPSHSVIEKGQTVTLRCDPISGHDNLYWYRRVMGKEIKFLLHFVKESKQDESGMPNNRFLAERTGGTYSTLKVQPAELEDSGVYFCASSQGGTSGRGNEQFFGPGTRLTVL.